These 10 T cell receptor beta chains were all obtained from the same sample, sequenced in a study of molecular identifiers for immune sequencing clone quantification. TCRdb fed the PCR reads into MiXCR, producing one record per CDR3 protein. The sample records about 640,000 distinct CDR3 sequences, just under 20% being singletons. Sequenced sample: naive CD8+ T cells from blood, with Jurkat cell RNA spiked in. Regarding subset: FACS-sorted CD8+CD4-CCR7+CD45RA+ naive T cells. The source of these receptors is a human donor in good health. Some libraries in this study had Jurkat cell RNA spiked in.

The sample holds many counts of this clonotype. This sequence joins TRBV29-1 and TRBJ2-4, with D hard to call. V was cut by 0 bases and J by 0 bases, with 12 bases left in between. The CDR3 runs 16 residues. From germline, CDR1 is SQVTM and CDR2 ANQGSEA. CDR3 DNA: TGCAGCGTTGAAGATCTGGGCAGCTTAGCCAAAAACATTCAGTACTTC. Translation gives CSVEDLGSLAKNIQYF.

This clonotype was counted ten times or more. This chain joins TRBV5-1 and TRBJ2-5; 8 nucleotides match TRBD1. Germline V gene data show CDR1 as SGHRS and CDR2 as YFSETQ. The V and J ends lost 5 bases and 4 bases, in that order; junction bases with no gene match: 7. This CDR3 is built from 14 residues. Here the CDR3 DNA reads TGCGCCAGCAGTTCCAACAGGGGGTCAGAGACCCAGTACTTC. This encodes CASSSNRGSETQYF.

This clonotype was counted once. The junction does not match germline at one end; this may be a read error. The chain combines TRBV4-3 with TRBJ1-2; D call uncertain. The CDR3 is 14 amino acids. Looked up from germline, CDR1 is LGHNA and CDR2 is YSLEER. The CDR3 DNA reads TGCGCCAGCAGCCAAGATCTAGGCAGGATCAGCTACGCCTTC. Encoded protein: CASSQDLGRISYAF.

Comments on this clonotype: Because the CDR3 is missing its conserved closing phenylalanine or tryptophan, this is likely a read error. The chain's CDR3 is CASSFSRGLAGSTGELFS. The DNA for the CDR3 is TGTGCCAGCAGCTTTTCCCGGGGACTAGCGGGCAGCACCGGGGAGCTGTTTTCT. J is TRBJ2-2 and V is TRBV7-9; 12 bases are shared with TRBD2. The V segment lost 3 bases and the J segment 4 bases; nucleotides outside the gene matches: 9. CDR1 and CDR2 from the germline V gene are SEHNR and FQNEAQ (reference sequence). There are 18 residues in the CDR3.

This clonotype was counted many times. This chain joins TRBV29-1 and TRBJ2-2; the D gene is possibly TRBD2 (5 bases). Trimming took off 6 bases at V and 4 bases at J, with 15 bases between the two ends. CDR1 and CDR2 from the germline V gene are SQVTM and ANQGSEA. The CDR3 is 14 amino acids. CDR3 loop: CSVGSDRGTGELFF. CDR3 in DNA: TGCAGCGTAGGGTCTGACCGGGGCACCGGGGAGCTGTTTTTT.

In this sample, this clonotype turned up many times. CDR3 in DNA: TGTGCCAGCAGTGAAGAGCGGACCGGCAATGAAAAACTGTTTTTT. It specifies CASSEERTGNEKLFF. V is TRBV6-1 and J is TRBJ1-4; D is unresolved. The V end was cut by 1 base, the J end by 5 bases, with 11 bases between. Germline-derived CDR1 and CDR2 are MNHNS and SASEGT. This CDR3 is 15 amino acids long.

A note on this clonotype: A much larger clone sits a single nucleotide away, making a read error possible. This chain's CDR3 is CASSVELAGLETQYF. DNA for the CDR3: TGTGCCAGCAGCGTAGAGCTAGCGGGGTTGGAGACCCAGTACTTC. The chain links TRBV5-4 to TRBJ2-5; 9 bases are shared with TRBD2. The CDR3 length is 15 residues. Losses at the gene ends were 4 bases for V and 5 bases for J; bases not matched to a gene: 9. Per germline, CDR1 SGHNT and CDR2 YYREEE (reference sequence).

This clonotype showed up many times. This sequence joins TRBV7-9 and TRBJ2-5; the match to TRBD1 covers 7 bases. The V gene's germline CDR1 is SEHNR and CDR2 FQNEAQ (reference sequence). The V segment lost 1 base and the J segment 1 base; nucleotides outside the gene matches: 12. CDR3 length: 18 residues. The DNA for the CDR3 is TGTGCCAGCAGCTTAGAGGTTTTGCCCGGGACAGCCCAAGAGACCCAGTACTTC. It translates to CASSLEVLPGTAQETQYF.

J is TRBJ2-1 and V is TRBV12-3 or TRBV12-4, with D hard to call. CDR3 length equals 13 residues. V lost 5 bases and J lost 6, with 11 bases in between. The CDR3 DNA follows: TGTGCCAGCAGTCCCCCCCTCGTCAATGAGCAGTTCTTC. Translating it yields CASSPPLVNEQFF.

There are many counts of this clonotype. V usage is TRBV20-1 and J usage is TRBJ2-3, with D possibly matching TRBD1 (6 bases). Germline CDR1 DFQATT, CDR2 SNEGSKA (reference sequence). The CDR3 has 16 residues. V shed 6 bases and J shed 0 bases, with 19 bases lying between them. CDR3 coding DNA: TGCAGTGCCCCAAACCACCGGACAGCTAGCACAGATACGCAGTATTTT. Translating gives CSAPNHRTASTDTQYF.